This TCR beta chain appears in the sequencing data of a study of vaccination and CD4 T cells after COVID-19 (dated by TCRdb to between 2020 and 2023). Notes on the research overall: Convalescent patients had a positive SARS-CoV-2 result on nasal swab PCR, and of these patients, nine had mild disease and one had severe disease. In the convalescent cohort there were six males and four females, among whom were two Hispanic individuals, seven Caucasians, two Asians and one multiracial person. Participants got two doses of the Pfizer-BioNTech BNT162b2 vaccine (n=8) or two doses of the Moderna mRNA-1273 vaccine (n=2). In around nine COVID-19 convalescent patients and a few infection-naive healthy vaccine recipients, the spike-specific CD4+ TCR repertoire before mRNA vaccination was compared with the repertoire after mRNA vaccination. The cultures were stimulated with overlapping spike peptide pools from SARS-CoV-2 and from the common cold coronaviruses HCoV-NL63, HCoV-OC43 and HCoV-229E. Post-COVID blood samples from convalescent patients were collected a median of approximately 93 days after diagnosis, with a range of roughly 35 to 170 days. As controls, cultures received a CEFX viral epitope pool (the positive control), an HIV-1 Nef peptide pool (the negative control), or no peptide at all. Post-vaccine blood samples were taken a median of 72 days after the second vaccine dose, with a range of about 12 to 250 days.

In light of the paper, this sample's treatment or condition label describes: roughly 10-day PBMC culture with coronavirus spike peptide pools or control peptides (ViraFEST assay). The ViraFEST assay was used in the study, in which antigen-specific T cells were expanded with peptide pools and expanded clonotypes were subsequently identified by TCR sequencing. Positive SARS-CoV-2 PCR tests in the convalescent patients dated from March to December 2020, before Alpha, Beta and Delta variants emerged in the United States. Each well held 1.5 million to 2.5 million PBMCs cultured with approximately 9.2 ug/ml peptide pools in IMDM containing around 4.5% human AB serum and roughly 10 IU/ml IL-2. Half of the culture medium was replaced with fresh IL-2-containing medium on days 3 and 7. Once the cells had been in culture for approximately 10 days, the EasySep CD4+ T cell isolation kit was used to isolate CD4+ T cells by negative selection. Ficoll-Paque Plus gradient centrifugation was used to isolate PBMCs from whole blood, and the isolated PBMCs were then either used fresh or cryopreserved at -140C. Each culture condition was generally run in triplicate wells.

Note on this clonotype: It has no known antigen specificity. No much larger clone exists at a distance of one base, and base qualities are not known.

The CDR3 holds 14 amino acids from the cysteine to the phenylalanine. Only CDR3 DNA is held: 42 bases, read in frame from base 1. The trim is 2 bases for V and 2 bases for J, with a gap of 8 bases between the germline ends. The germline V gene sets CDR1 to MNHNS and CDR2 to SASEGT. The paper as a whole reports these results and caveats: An increase in the median number of SARS-CoV-2-reactive clonotypes from roughly 20 after infection to 38 after vaccination was observed, but the change was not found to be significant. The study included relatively few convalescent patients and did not analyze early timepoints after natural infection. Among convalescent patients, a median around 83% of the SARS-CoV-2-reactive clones seen after vaccination appeared only after vaccination, which suggests priming specific to the vaccine. Of the vaccine-specific clones in convalescent patients, 304 of 307, or nearly all, reacted only to SARS-CoV-2 spike and did not cross-react with common cold coronaviruses.

Libraries were made using PCR. DNA from cultured CD4+ T cells underwent TCR sequencing with the Oncomine TCR Beta short-read assay at the Johns Hopkins FTIC core. The QIAamp micro DNA kit was used to extract genomic DNA from the cultured CD4+ T cells. Oncomine TCR Beta libraries from cultured CD4+ T cells were pooled using unique dual indexes and sequenced on an Illumina iSeq 100. The authors processed their data as follows. Non-productive sequences were removed, and CDR3s that did not start with C, did not end with F or W, or were shorter than 7 amino acids were discarded. The MANAFEST web application identified antigen-specific clonotypes by comparing peptide-stimulated wells against reference wells and other culture wells. An FDR below 0.05, an odds ratio above 5, and a productive frequency above 0.1% in at least two of three replicate wells were required for clones to be considered positive. A clonotype was classed as cross-reactive if the clonotype showed significant expansion both in SARS-CoV-2 spike wells and in at least one common cold coronavirus spike condition. Levenshtein distances (stringdist) and unrooted phylogenetic trees (ape) in R version 3.6.1 were used to assess CDR3 homology. TCRdb reran the public reads through fastp at Q25 and MiXCR, keeping productive beta chains. Every entry covers one CDR3 protein and lists the most common genes and DNA from its rows. The V and J calls and clone size are TCRdb's, not the authors'. For this sample there are 9,500 to 15,000 distinct CDR3 sequences; 53% appear just once. The top ten clonotypes cover more than 30% of the sample.

This TCR came from a human donor who had recovered from COVID-19. The sequenced sample consisted of CD4+ T cells from blood, cultured in vitro. The chain links TRBV6-1 with TRBJ2-3, with the D gene not clear enough to name. The CDR3 region: CASSEQVHTDTQYF. The sequenced DNA is TGTGCCAGCAGTGAACAGGTGCACACAGATACGCAGTATTTT.